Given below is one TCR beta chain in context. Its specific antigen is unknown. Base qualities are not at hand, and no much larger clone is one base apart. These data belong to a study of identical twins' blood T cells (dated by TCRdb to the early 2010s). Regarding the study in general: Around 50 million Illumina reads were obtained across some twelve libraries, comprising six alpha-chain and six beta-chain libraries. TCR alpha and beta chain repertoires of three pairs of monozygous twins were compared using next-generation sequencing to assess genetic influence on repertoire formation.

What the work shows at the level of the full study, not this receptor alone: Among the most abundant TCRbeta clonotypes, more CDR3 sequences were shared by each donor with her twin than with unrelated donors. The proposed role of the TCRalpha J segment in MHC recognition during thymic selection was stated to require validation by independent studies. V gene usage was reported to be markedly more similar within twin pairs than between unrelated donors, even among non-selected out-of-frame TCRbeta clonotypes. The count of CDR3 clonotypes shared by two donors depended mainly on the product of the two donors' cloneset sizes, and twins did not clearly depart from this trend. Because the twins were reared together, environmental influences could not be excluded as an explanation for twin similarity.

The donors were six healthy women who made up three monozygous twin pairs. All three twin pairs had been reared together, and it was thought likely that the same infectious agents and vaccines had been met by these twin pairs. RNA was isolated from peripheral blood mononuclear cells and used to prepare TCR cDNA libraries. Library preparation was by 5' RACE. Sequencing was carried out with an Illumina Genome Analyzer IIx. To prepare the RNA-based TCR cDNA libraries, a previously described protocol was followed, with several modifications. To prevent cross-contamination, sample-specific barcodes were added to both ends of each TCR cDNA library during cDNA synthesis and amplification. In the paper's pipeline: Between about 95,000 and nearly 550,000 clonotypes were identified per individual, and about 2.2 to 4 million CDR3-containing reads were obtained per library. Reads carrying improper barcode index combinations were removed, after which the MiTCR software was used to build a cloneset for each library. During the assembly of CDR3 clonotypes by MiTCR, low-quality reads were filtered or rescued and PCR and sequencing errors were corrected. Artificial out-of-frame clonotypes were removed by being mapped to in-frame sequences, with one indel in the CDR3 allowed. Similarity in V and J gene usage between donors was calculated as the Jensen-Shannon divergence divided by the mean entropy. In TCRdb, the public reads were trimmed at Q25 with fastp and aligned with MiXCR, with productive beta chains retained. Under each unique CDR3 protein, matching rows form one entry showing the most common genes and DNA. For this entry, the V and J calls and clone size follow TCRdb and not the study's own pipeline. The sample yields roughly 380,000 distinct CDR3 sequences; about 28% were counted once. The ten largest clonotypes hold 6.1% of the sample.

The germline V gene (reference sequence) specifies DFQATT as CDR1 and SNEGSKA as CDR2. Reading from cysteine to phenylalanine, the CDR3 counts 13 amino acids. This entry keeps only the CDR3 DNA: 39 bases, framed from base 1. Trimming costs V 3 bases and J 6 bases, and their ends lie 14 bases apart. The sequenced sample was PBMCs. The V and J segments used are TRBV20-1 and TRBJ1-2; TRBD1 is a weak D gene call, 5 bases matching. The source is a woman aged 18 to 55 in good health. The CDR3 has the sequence CSARGQTVDGYTF. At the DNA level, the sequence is TGCAGTGCTAGGGGGCAGACAGTTGATGGCTACACCTTC.